These 28 T cell receptor beta chains share one sample of origin, sequenced in a study of T cell responses to AZD1222 COVID-19 vaccine. Clones were read by immunoSEQ multiplex PCR, and TCRdb kept only the in-frame ones, dropping some. The sample has 90,000 to 150,000 clones, 88% seen once; the top ten hold roughly 2.4%. The starting material was peripheral blood, obtained on day 0 of AZD1222 vaccination. Every receptor here comes from an adult in good health.

J is TRBJ1-5 and V is TRBV19; D is uncertain. Germline-derived CDR1 and CDR2 are LNHDA and SQIVND (reference sequence). V lost 3 bases, J lost 1 base, and 10 bases lay in between. The CDR3 is made up of 15 amino acids. The CDR3 protein is CASSMKGGSNQPQHF. In nucleotides, the CDR3 is TGTGCCAGTAGTATGAAGGGAGGGAGCAATCAGCCCCAGCATTTT.

The chain couples TRBV28 to TRBJ2-5; TRBD1 matches at 9 bases. This CDR3 comprises 14 residues. The germline V gene has CDR1 MDHEN and CDR2 SYDVKM. J was trimmed by 4 bases and V by 6 bases; bases with no gene match: 6. As DNA, the CDR3 is TGTGCCAGCAGCTCAGGACAGGGGATAGAGACCCAGTACTTC. It translates to CASSSGQGIETQYF.

The rearrangement links TRBV7-2 to TRBJ2-1, with D perhaps TRBD2 (5 bases). The CDR3 has 13 amino acids. Germline lookup yields CDR1 SGHTA and CDR2 FQGNSA. V was pared by 1 base and J by 15 bases, with 16 bases between. The CDR3 region is CASSLVPGDYGFF. DNA of the CDR3: TGTGCCAGCAGCTTAGTCCCAGGTGACTATGGGTTCTTC. Full variable domain (remainder filled in from reference TRBV7-2 and TRBJ2-1): GAGVSQSPSNKVTEKGKDVELRCDPISGHTALYWYRQSLGQGLEFLIYFQGNSAPDKSGLPSDRFSAERTGGSVSTLTIQRTQQEDSAVYLCASSLVPGDYGFFGPGTRLTVL.

The V and J genes are TRBV6-5 and TRBJ2-7; 7 nucleotides agree with TRBD1. Germline-derived CDR1 and CDR2 are MNHEY and SVGAGI. The CDR3 loop spans 12 amino acids. V lost 8 bases to trimming and J lost 1 base; unmatched junction nucleotides: 2. CDR3 sequence: CASPGGSYEQYF. CDR3 bases: TGTGCCAGCCCAGGGGGTTCCTACGAGCAGTACTTC.

V and J are TRBV27 and TRBJ2-5; 11 bases are a match to TRBD1. The V gene's germline CDR1 is MNHEY and CDR2 SMNVEV (reference sequence). V shed 6 bases and J 2 bases; nucleotides not matched to a gene: 8. The CDR3 is made up of 16 amino acids. The CDR3 here is CASRDRGPGAQETQYF. CDR3 sequence (DNA): TGTGCCAGCAGGGACAGGGGGCCCGGGGCACAAGAGACCCAGTACTTC.

The chain employs TRBV7-8 and TRBJ2-7, with 14 bases lining up with TRBD2. V was clipped by 1 base and J by 4 bases; unmatched bases: 3. CDR1 and CDR2 from the germline V gene are SGHVS and FQNEAQ. The CDR3 spans 16 residues. The CDR3 here is CASSLGTSGRLYEQYF. In nucleotides, the CDR3 is TGTGCCAGCAGCTTAGGGACTAGCGGGAGGTTGTACGAGCAGTACTTC.

The sample holds a few counts of this clone. The V call is TRBV6-1, the J call TRBJ1-1, with D uncertain. The germline V and J ends were trimmed by 1 base and 5 bases, with 11 bases remaining between them. Germline-derived CDR1 and CDR2 are MNHNS and SASEGT. The CDR3 extends over 14 amino acids. In nucleotides, the CDR3 is TGTGCCAGCAGTGAAGTCAACAGAAAGACTGAAGCTTTCTTT. Residues: CASSEVNRKTEAFF.

V gene TRBV28 combines with J gene TRBJ1-4, with a tentative D call TRBD1 (5 bases). Germline V CDR1 and CDR2: MDHEN, SYDVKM. V lost 6 bases and J lost 12, with 23 bases in between. CDR3 size: 15 residues. CDR3 region: CASSILRLTLGELFF. The CDR3 region has the DNA TGTGCCAGCAGCATTCTACGACTGACGTTAGGGGAACTGTTTTTT.

The gene calls are TRBV6-1 and TRBJ2-1, with unresolved D. Germline-derived CDR1 and CDR2 are MNHNS and SASEGT. V lost 0 bases and J lost 4, with 19 bases in between. The CDR3 has 18 amino acids. CDR3 sequence (DNA): TGTGCCAGCAGTGAAGCCCGGGTCCTTCCGATTCTTTACAATGAGCAGTTCTTC. Encoded protein: CASSEARVLPILYNEQFF.

V is TRBV21-1 and J is TRBJ1-2; TRBD1, the D gene given by the table, was not confirmed from the DNA. TRBV21-1 is a pseudogene segment. The length of the CDR3 is 18 residues. In DNA, the CDR3 is TGTGCCAGCAGCAAAGGTTTCGGACAGGGCCTTAGCGGCTATGGCTACACCTTC. Protein product: CASSKGFGQGLSGYGYTF.

The chain combines TRBV21-1 with TRBJ1-1; the table's D gene call, TRBD1, was not cross checked with the DNA. TRBV21-1 counts as a pseudogene. The CDR3 loop spans 15 amino acids. CDR3 amino acids: CASSKGRARNTEAFF. Written as DNA, the CDR3 is TGTGCCAGCAGCAAAGGCAGGGCAAGGAACACTGAAGCTTTCTTT.

The chain links TRBV12-3 or TRBV12-4 to TRBJ2-7; D gene uncertain. The CDR3 extends over 12 amino acids. V lost 2 bases, J lost 7 bases, and 9 bases lay in between. The CDR3 spells CASSLLDVEQYF. The CDR3 coding sequence is TGTGCCAGCAGTTTACTCGACGTGGAGCAGTACTTC.

The V gene is TRBV11-2, the J gene TRBJ1-2, with a weak D call TRBD1 (5 bases). V lost 2 bases, J lost 0 bases, and 16 bases lay in between. Germline CDR1 is SGHAT and CDR2 is FQNNGV. The CDR3 runs 17 residues. CDR3 sequence reads: CASSLTVGDGSNYGYTF. CDR3 sequence (DNA): TGTGCCAGCAGCTTAACGGTGGGGGACGGGTCTAACTATGGCTACACCTTC.

V gene TRBV6-5 combines with J gene TRBJ2-7; 9 nucleotides agree with TRBD1. Germline V gives CDR1 MNHEY, CDR2 SVGAGI. This CDR3 contains 12 residues. Trimming removed 11 bases from V and 7 bases from J; junction bases left unmatched: 9. The CDR3 nucleotides are TGTGCCGGAGGGACAGGGTCCTGGGAGCAGTACTTC. Its translation: CAGGTGSWEQYF.

The chain combines TRBV28 with TRBJ2-7, with TRBD1 matching 9 bases. The germline gives CDR1 MDHEN, CDR2 SYDVKM. V gave up 4 bases and J gave up 4 bases; unmatched junction bases: 11. The CDR3 sequence is 16 residues long. In DNA, the CDR3 is TGTGCCAGCAGTTCAACCCCCGGGACAGGGTATTACGAGCAGTACTTC. Translation: CASSSTPGTGYYEQYF.

Only a few counts were recorded for this clone. The rearrangement uses TRBV7-9 and TRBJ2-2, with a weak D call TRBD2 (6 bases). This CDR3 has 13 amino acids. Germline-derived CDR1 and CDR2 are SEHNR and FQNEAQ (reference sequence). V lost 5 bases, J lost 7 bases, and 11 bases lay in between. As DNA, the CDR3 is TGTGCCAGCAGCCCCCGGGGGTTCGGGGAGCTGTTTTTT. Translated: CASSPRGFGELFF.

The chain combines TRBV21-1 with TRBJ1-1. TRBV21-1 is termed a pseudogene. The CDR3 runs to 12 residues. DNA of the CDR3: TGTGCCAGCAGCTCTCGGAACACTGAAGCTTTCTTT. Its translation: CASSSRNTEAFF.

V gene TRBV6-6 combines with J gene TRBJ1-1; D is unresolved. V lost 2 bases and J 12 bases, leaving 22 bases between the germline ends. Germline CDR1 is MNHNY and CDR2 is SVGAGI (reference sequence). The CDR3 sequence is 15 residues long. This CDR3 is CASSYAAGAGGWTFF. The DNA for the CDR3 is TGTGCCAGCAGTTACGCGGCAGGAGCAGGTGGTTGGACTTTCTTT.

This chain links TRBV3-1 (or the pseudogene TRBV3-2) with TRBJ2-3; D is uncertain. Germline CDR1 reads LGHDT; CDR2 reads YNNKEL (reference sequence). V shed 1 base and J shed 12 bases, with 8 bases lying between them. There are 11 residues in the CDR3. The CDR3 coding sequence is TGTGCCAGCAGCCAAGGAGTAAGACAGTATTTT. Translating gives CASSQGVRQYF.

The chain joins TRBV18 to TRBJ2-6, with D perhaps TRBD1 (5 bases). The CDR3 totals 16 residues. The V end was cut by 4 bases, the J end by 0 bases, with 10 bases between. Germline-derived CDR1 and CDR2 are KGHSH and LQKENI. This chain's CDR3 is CASSLDSVSGANVLTF. As DNA, the CDR3 is TGTGCCAGCTCACTCGACAGTGTCTCTGGGGCCAACGTCCTGACTTTC.

J is TRBJ2-1 and V is TRBV3-1 (or the pseudogene TRBV3-2); D not resolved. Trimming left V 2 bases short and J 9 bases short, with 5 bases between. This CDR3 comprises 11 residues. The germline V gene encodes CDR1 LGHDT and CDR2 YNNKEL (reference sequence). The CDR3 DNA reads TGTGCCAGCAGCCAACAGGCTGAGCAGTTCTTC. Protein product: CASSQQAEQFF.

The chain carries TRBV7-3 and TRBJ2-7, with a possible D match to TRBD2 (6 bases). Germline CDR1 reads SGHTA; CDR2 reads FQGTGA. CDR3 length: 13 residues. With 5 bases removed from V and 7 bases from J, the gap between germline ends came to 15 bases. CDR3: CASSDSVGREQYF. In DNA, the CDR3 is TGTGCCAGCAGCGACTCCGTGGGGAGGGAGCAGTACTTC.

The rearrangement links TRBV27 to TRBJ1-4; 9 bases match TRBD1. The CDR3 consists of 17 residues. V was clipped by 5 bases and J by 1 base; unmatched bases: 8. CDR1 and CDR2 (germline): MNHEY, SMNVEV (reference sequence). For the CDR3, the DNA is TGTGCCAGCAGTAAATGGACAGGGGCCGTAACTAATGAAAAACTGTTTTTT. Translation gives CASSKWTGAVTNEKLFF.

The rearrangement uses TRBV24-1 and TRBJ2-2; 9 bases match TRBD1. The V and J ends lost 6 bases and 3 bases, in that order; junction bases with no gene match: 4. From germline, CDR1 is KGHDR and CDR2 SFDVKD. The CDR3 runs to 15 residues. The CDR3 DNA reads as TGTGCCACCAGTCCATGGACAGGGGACACCGGGGAGCTGTTTTTT. Translated, it gives CATSPWTGDTGELFF.

The chain has TRBV11-3 and TRBJ2-1, with TRBD1 matching 8 bases. Trimming cost V 4 bases and J 0 bases; bases outside gene matches: 11. This CDR3 region has 18 residues. Germline V gene sequence: CDR1 SGHNT, CDR2 YENEEA. In DNA form, the CDR3 reads TGTGCCAGCAGCTCGAGACAGGGGAGTTTTAGCTCCTACAATGAGCAGTTCTTC. It yields the protein CASSSRQGSFSSYNEQFF.

J is TRBJ2-2 and V is TRBV19; 7 nucleotides line up with TRBD2. Looked up from germline, CDR1 is LNHDA and CDR2 is SQIVND (reference sequence). V trimming: 6 bases; J trimming: 8 bases; junction bases outside the gene matches: 6. The CDR3 totals 13 residues. CDR3 in DNA: TGTGCCAGTAGCTTAGCGGGTGAAGGGGAGCTGTTTTTT. It specifies CASSLAGEGELFF.

Here the CDR3 reads CASSRGGLYEQYF. CDR3 bases: TGTGCCAGCAGCCGCGGGGGCTTGTACGAGCAGTACTTC. The chain uses TRBV3-1 (or the pseudogene TRBV3-2) and TRBJ2-7; a weak D match, TRBD2 (7 bases). This CDR3 has 13 amino acids. The germline V gene has CDR1 LGHDT and CDR2 YNNKEL (reference sequence). V was clipped by 4 bases and J by 4 bases, with 11 bases between them.

The chain uses TRBV3-1 (or the pseudogene TRBV3-2) and TRBJ1-2, with a possible D match to TRBD1 (6 bases). Germline V gives CDR1 LGHDT, CDR2 YNNKEL (reference sequence). The CDR3 sequence is 15 residues long. V was clipped by 0 bases and J by 8 bases, with 16 bases between them. The CDR3 bases are TGTGCCAGCAGCCAAGATCTACAGGGTCCCGGAGGCTACACCTTC. This translates into CASSQDLQGPGGYTF.